This T cell receptor beta chain appears in the sequencing data of a study of blood T cell repertoires in COVID-19. Background on the study: Donors in the United States, Italy and Spain gave samples during acute or convalescent COVID-19.

Assignments of participants to cohorts depended upon their own reported clinical history. Original analysis: Scientists estimated how many nucleated cells there were by amplifying reference gene primers. Assay used: immunoSEQ multiplex PCR; TCRdb lists only in-frame clones, some missing. Clonal size and the V and J genes are those of that table, whereas D and trimming came from the DNA. This sample has fewer than 250,000 clones, with 81% found just once. The CDR3 consists of 14 residues. Germline CDR1 reads LNHDA; CDR2 reads SQIVND (reference sequence). The V segment lost 7 bases and the J segment 0 bases; nucleotides outside the gene matches: 4.

This TCR came from a woman aged 50 to 65 with acute COVID-19. V is TRBV19 and J is TRBJ1-1; the match to TRBD1 covers 8 bases. Material: PBMCs or T cells enriched from blood (not recorded which). The CDR3 DNA reads as TGTGCCAGTACCAAGACAGGGGTGAACACTGAAGCTTTCTTT. It encodes CASTKTGVNTEAFF.